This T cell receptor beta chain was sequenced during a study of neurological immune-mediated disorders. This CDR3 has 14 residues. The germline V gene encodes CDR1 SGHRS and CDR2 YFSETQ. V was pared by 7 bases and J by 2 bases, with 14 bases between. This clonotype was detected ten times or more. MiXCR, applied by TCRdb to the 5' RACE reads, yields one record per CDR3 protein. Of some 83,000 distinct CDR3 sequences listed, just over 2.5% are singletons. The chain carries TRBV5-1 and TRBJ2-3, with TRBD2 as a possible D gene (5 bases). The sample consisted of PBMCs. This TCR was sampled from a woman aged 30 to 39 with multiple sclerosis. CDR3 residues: CASGGGEPTDTQYF. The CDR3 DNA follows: TGCGCCAGCGGAGGCGGAGAGCCCACAGATACGCAGTATTTT.